These 26 T cell receptor beta chains share one sample of origin, sequenced in a study of T-cell reconstitution after alpha-beta-depleted transplantation in children. The TCRbeta library incorporated unique molecular identifiers. TCRdb independently ran MiXCR on the PCR reads; one entry per CDR3 protein. The sample holds roughly 400,000 distinct CDR3 sequences, roughly 21% seen once. Source: PBMCs from the stem cell graft donor, taken from the stem cell graft. The origin of the receptors is a human donor who donated a stem cell graft to a child with acute myeloid leukemia.

This clonotype came up many times. This chain uses TRBV20-1 with TRBJ2-5; no reliable D call. CDR1 and CDR2 from the germline V gene are DFQATT and SNEGSKA (reference sequence). V was clipped by 4 bases and J by 1 base, with 1 base between them. The CDR3 length is 10 residues. The CDR3 DNA follows: TGCAGTGCTACCCAAGAGACCCAGTACTTC. Amino acid sequence: CSATQETQYF.

This clonotype showed up many times. V gene TRBV20-1 combines with J gene TRBJ2-3, with 9 positions matching TRBD1. The CDR3 covers 14 residues. With 5 bases clipped from V and 6 bases from J, the junction kept 9 bases outside the gene matches. Germline V gene sequence: CDR1 DFQATT, CDR2 SNEGSKA (reference sequence). CDR3 nucleotide sequence: TGCAGTGCTGTCCTACAGGGGGCCACCGATACGCAGTATTTT. It codes for CSAVLQGATDTQYF.

This chain links TRBV12-3 or TRBV12-4 with TRBJ1-2; D uncertain. V was shortened by 3 bases and J by 4 bases, with 6 bases between the two germline ends. The CDR3 totals 12 residues. The CDR3 reads CASSLYSYGYTF. DNA for the CDR3: TGTGCCAGCAGTTTGTACAGCTATGGCTACACCTTC.

There are a few counts of this clonotype. The chain joins TRBV24-1 to TRBJ2-5, with D possibly matching TRBD2 (5 bases). V lost 3 bases and J 5 bases, leaving 9 bases between the germline ends. This CDR3 has 13 residues. CDR1 is KGHDR, CDR2 SFDVKD, per germline. The CDR3 DNA reads TGTGCCACCAGTGATCCTGCGGGCGAGACCCAGTACTTC. Its translation is CATSDPAGETQYF.

This clonotype appeared many times. The chain links TRBV29-1 to TRBJ2-1, with D perhaps TRBD2 (6 bases). V was cut by 4 bases and J by 8 bases, with 15 bases left in between. Germline CDR1 and CDR2: SQVTM and ANQGSEA. This CDR3 has 13 amino acids. DNA for the CDR3: TGCAGCGTTGGTCCATCGGGAGTCCATGAGCAGTTCTTC. This codes for CSVGPSGVHEQFF.

This clonotype has a handful of counts. Since no conserved phenylalanine or tryptophan closes the CDR3, a read error is the likely cause. Because the CDR3's place on the DNA is in doubt, the DNA is left out and the CDR3 is given as listed by TCRdb. The genes are TRBV21-1 and TRBJ2-7; the DNA was not used to check the table's D call, TRBD1. TRBV21-1 constitutes a pseudogene. From its first to its last residue, the CDR3 has 12 amino acids. The CDR3 reads CASSNEGQIAFL.

This clonotype was recorded a few times. This chain joins TRBV28 and TRBJ2-1; 8 bases align to TRBD2. This CDR3 contains 14 residues. J was trimmed by 6 bases and V by 4 bases; bases with no gene match: 5. Germline assignment: CDR1 MDHEN and CDR2 SYDVKM. This chain's CDR3 is CASSSAGDSNEQFF. In DNA form, the CDR3 reads TGTGCCAGCAGTTCAGCGGGAGACAGCAATGAGCAGTTCTTC. Complete variable domain (other parts from reference TRBV28 and TRBJ2-1): DVKVTQSSRYLVKRTGEKVFLECVQDMDHENMFWYRQDPGLGLRLIYFSYDVKMKEKGDIPEGYSVSREKKERFSLILESASTNQTSMYLCASSSAGDSNEQFFGPGTRLTVL.

The sample holds a few counts of this clonotype. The J gene is TRBJ2-7, the V gene TRBV27, with D maybe TRBD2 (6 bases). Deletions cut 5 bases from V and 3 bases from J, with 17 bases between. The germline V gene has CDR1 MNHEY and CDR2 SMNVEV (reference sequence). The CDR3 length is 15 residues. Here the CDR3 reads CASSSGPGLSYEQYF. As DNA, the CDR3 is TGTGCCAGCAGTAGCGGTCCGGGACTGAGCTACGAGCAGTACTTC.

This clonotype has a handful of counts. The chain carries TRBV6-5 and TRBJ1-1; D might be TRBD1 (6 bases). V was cut by 2 bases and J by 1 base, with 14 bases left in between. Germline CDR1 reads MNHEY; CDR2 reads SVGAGI. This CDR3 has 16 residues. This chain's CDR3 is CASSYGAGARNTEAFF. CDR3 bases: TGTGCCAGCAGTTACGGGGCAGGGGCGCGGAACACTGAAGCTTTCTTT.

In its sample, this clonotype was seen many times. The chain joins TRBV20-1 to TRBJ2-7; the D gene is possibly TRBD1 (5 bases). V dropped 3 bases and J dropped 3 bases, with 12 bases sitting between them. The V gene's germline CDR1 is DFQATT and CDR2 SNEGSKA (reference sequence). The CDR3 extends over 13 amino acids. DNA for the CDR3: TGCAGTGCTAGGGGGCCCACTATCTACGAGCAGTACTTC. Protein: CSARGPTIYEQYF.

The CDR3 coding sequence is TGTGCCAGCAGCCAAGGACAGATACCCTACGAGCAGTACTTC. As protein: CASSQGQIPYEQYF. This rearrangement joins TRBV14 to TRBJ2-7; D may be TRBD1 (5 bases). The CDR3 runs to 14 residues. Germline CDR1 and CDR2: SGHDN and FVKESK. V lost 1 base, J lost 2 bases, and 9 bases lay in between.

This chain connects TRBV29-1 to TRBJ2-1; 10 nucleotides match TRBD2. This CDR3 is built from 17 residues. The germline CDR1 and CDR2 sequences are SQVTM and ANQGSEA. V dropped 2 bases and J dropped 3; count of bases not matched to a gene: 10. The CDR3 DNA is TGCAGCGTTGAATCTGCTAGCGGGAGAGTGGACTACAATGAGCAGTTCTTC. Its translation is CSVESASGRVDYNEQFF.

The V and J genes are TRBV29-1 and TRBJ1-4; 8 bases line up with TRBD1. This CDR3 has 15 amino acids. Germline CDR1 reads SQVTM; CDR2 reads ANQGSEA. V shed 4 bases, J shed 2 bases, and the junction held 6 bases outside the gene matches. CDR3 amino acids: CSVVDTGGTNEKLFF. The CDR3 nucleotides read TGCAGCGTTGTGGATACAGGGGGGACTAATGAAAAACTGTTTTTT.

The chain joins TRBV25-1 to TRBJ2-5; D remains unclear. The germline V and J ends were trimmed by 5 bases and 3 bases, with 16 bases remaining between them. The CDR3 sequence is 15 residues long. Germline V gives CDR1 MGHDK, CDR2 SYGVNS. The CDR3 DNA reads as TGTGCCAGCAGTCCAAAGCTAGATAGGGAAGAGACCCAGTACTTC. Residues: CASSPKLDREETQYF.

The V and J genes are TRBV6-1 and TRBJ2-3; 7 nucleotides match TRBD1. V trimming: 10 bases; J trimming: 3 bases; junction bases outside the gene matches: 7. Germline values: CDR1 MNHNS, CDR2 SASEGT. CDR3 length equals 13 residues. This CDR3 is CATRDRITDTQYF. CDR3 DNA sequence: TGTGCCACCCGGGACAGAATAACAGATACGCAGTATTTT.

The chain employs TRBV20-1 and TRBJ2-1; D gene uncertain. The CDR3 contains 16 residues. V lost 1 base, J lost 5 bases, and 18 bases lay in between. Germline V lookup: CDR1 DFQATT, CDR2 SNEGSKA (reference sequence). CDR3 DNA sequence: TGCAGTGCTAGAGCGTCCACCTTTTGGGCGAACAATGAGCAGTTCTTC. Amino acid sequence: CSARASTFWANNEQFF.

This clonotype was observed many times. The rearrangement links TRBV12-3 or TRBV12-4 to TRBJ2-3, with D unclear. The germline V and J ends were trimmed by 5 bases and 1 base, with 4 bases remaining between them. This CDR3 is built from 12 residues. CDR3 nucleotides: TGTGCCAGCAGTAGCGGCACAGATACGCAGTATTTT. This translates into CASSSGTDTQYF.

This clonotype was observed a few times. The rearrangement joins TRBV5-1 to TRBJ2-2, with TRBD1 identical over 7 bases. The germline CDR1 and CDR2 sequences are SGHRS and YFSETQ. The J segment lost 3 bases and the V segment lost 2 bases, leaving 1 base of the junction unmatched. There are 14 residues in the CDR3. The CDR3 DNA is TGCGCCAGCAGCTTAGACAGGGACACCGGGGAGCTGTTTTTT. This translates into CASSLDRDTGELFF.

V is TRBV20-1 and J is TRBJ2-7, with TRBD1 matching 8 bases. The CDR3 contains 14 residues. Unmatched junction bases numbered 9, after V lost 5 bases and J lost 3 bases. Germline V gene data show CDR1 as DFQATT and CDR2 as SNEGSKA (reference sequence). The CDR3 DNA is TGCAGTGCTCCAAGGCAGGGGGCTCTCTACGAGCAGTACTTC. This gives the protein CSAPRQGALYEQYF.

The chain combines TRBV12-3 or TRBV12-4 with TRBJ2-1, with 7 bases aligning to TRBD2. V was clipped by 0 bases and J by 4 bases; unmatched bases: 21. The CDR3 runs to 21 residues. The DNA for the CDR3 is TGTGCCAGCAGTTTAGCTTGGGTCGGGCTCCGAACGGGAGGCGATTACAATGAGCAGTTCTTC. Translated, it gives CASSLAWVGLRTGGDYNEQFF.

The V gene is TRBV18, the J gene TRBJ2-1; D is undetermined. Germline V CDR1 and CDR2: KGHSH, LQKENI. The CDR3 has 13 amino acids. Deletions cut 2 bases from V and 7 bases from J, with 9 bases between. The CDR3 DNA sequence: TGTGCCAGCTCACCAAACCCGAGGAATGAGCAGTTCTTC. Encoded protein: CASSPNPRNEQFF.

The V gene is TRBV28, the J gene TRBJ2-6, with no clear D. Between the trimmed V and J ends, which lost 7 bases and 0 bases, there was a span of 7 bases. In germline, CDR1 is MDHEN, CDR2 SYDVKM. The CDR3 runs to 14 residues. The CDR3 bases are TGTGCCAGCAAGGTATACTCTGGGGCCAACGTCCTGACTTTC. Translated, it gives CASKVYSGANVLTF.

The chain has TRBV21-1 and TRBJ2-7; the D call TRBD1 from the table was never checked on the DNA. TRBV21-1 is a pseudogene locus. This CDR3 region has 15 residues. The DNA of the CDR3 is TGTGCCAGCAGCAAGCGGACAGGGGATTCCTACGAGCAGTACTTC. It specifies CASSKRTGDSYEQYF.

A few counts support this clonotype. The chain is built from TRBV28 and TRBJ1-1; D is unclear. Per germline, CDR1 MDHEN and CDR2 SYDVKM. The CDR3 consists of 13 residues. Trimming shortened V by 7 bases and J by 2 bases, and 11 bases separated the two germline ends. The DNA for the CDR3 is TGTGCCAGCATGGCAGACCAAAACACTGAAGCTTTCTTT. Translated, it gives CASMADQNTEAFF.

This rearrangement joins TRBV28 to TRBJ2-7; 9 bases map to TRBD1. The germline gives CDR1 MDHEN, CDR2 SYDVKM. V lost 3 bases and J lost 6; bases outside the gene matches: 3. This CDR3 comprises 13 residues. The CDR3, as DNA: TGTGCCAGCAGTTTGATACAGGGGGCCGAGCAGTACTTC. Protein sequence: CASSLIQGAEQYF. The variable domain in full, with the rest retrieved from reference TRBV28 and TRBJ2-7, is DVKVTQSSRYLVKRTGEKVFLECVQDMDHENMFWYRQDPGLGLRLIYFSYDVKMKEKGDIPEGYSVSREKKERFSLILESASTNQTSMYLCASSLIQGAEQYFGPGTRLTVT.

The chain links TRBV7-2 to TRBJ2-3; 7 nucleotides agree with TRBD2. CDR3 size: 16 residues. Germline lookup yields CDR1 SGHTA and CDR2 FQGNSA. V trimming: 2 bases; J trimming: 2 bases; junction bases outside the gene matches: 7. In nucleotides, the CDR3 is TGTGCCAGCAGCTTAACAAGCGGGACCAACACAGATACGCAGTATTTT. Translated, it gives CASSLTSGTNTDTQYF.